A single sample is the source of the 17 T cell receptor beta chains below, sequenced in a study of cytomegalovirus exposure and HLA in healthy donors. Amplification used 60 Vbeta primers and 13 Jbeta primers. Assay used: immunoSEQ multiplex PCR; TCRdb lists only in-frame clones, some missing. Counted here are around 64,000 clones, more than 75% occurring once; the ten biggest clones make up 7% to 8%. The source material was PBMCs. These receptor sequences come from a man younger than 35 in good health and CMV-seropositive.

The J gene is TRBJ1-2, the V gene TRBV5-1; D is unresolved. The CDR3 is made up of 14 amino acids. The V end was cut by 5 bases, the J end by 4 bases, with 15 bases between. Germline V CDR1 and CDR2: SGHRS, YFSETQ. The CDR3 DNA is TGCGCCAGCAGTAATCAGGAGGCAGCCTATGGCTACACCTTC. This gives the protein CASSNQEAAYGYTF.

The rearrangement uses TRBV18 and TRBJ2-5; D not resolved. Between the trimmed V and J ends, which lost 3 bases and 4 bases, there was a span of 3 bases. The CDR3 runs to 11 residues. The germline gives CDR1 KGHSH, CDR2 LQKENI. DNA of the CDR3: TGTGCCAGCTCACCGCGAGAGACCCAGTACTTC. Encoded protein: CASSPRETQYF.

The chain uses TRBV30 and TRBJ1-1; tentative D call: TRBD1 (6 bases). Germline V CDR1 and CDR2: GTSNPN, SVGIG (reference sequence). The V end was cut by 0 bases, the J end by 1 base, with 18 bases between. This CDR3 comprises 17 residues. CDR3 in amino acids: CAWSVLQQGEGNTEAFF. The CDR3 DNA reads TGTGCCTGGAGTGTACTTCAACAGGGAGAAGGGAACACTGAAGCTTTCTTT.

This clone appeared a few times. The chain employs TRBV30 and TRBJ1-6, with D possibly matching TRBD1 (5 bases). Trimming took 1 base from V and 7 from J, leaving 8 bases between them. The CDR3 sequence is 13 residues long. Per germline, CDR1 GTSNPN and CDR2 SVGIG (reference sequence). This chain's CDR3 is CAWSDRSNSPLHF. DNA for the CDR3: TGTGCCTGGAGTGACAGGTCCAATTCACCCCTCCACTTT.

Here the CDR3 DNA reads TGTGCCAGCAGCTTGTATCTGCAGCGGGACCCTTACGAGCAGTACTTC. This codes for CASSLYLQRDPYEQYF. V and J are TRBV5-6 and TRBJ2-7; 7 bases match TRBD2. This CDR3 has 16 amino acids. CDR1 and CDR2 from the germline V gene are SGHDT and YYEEEE. The J segment lost 4 bases and the V segment lost 1 base, leaving 11 bases of the junction unmatched.

This sequence joins TRBV5-1 and TRBJ1-1; D not resolved. Germline values: CDR1 SGHRS, CDR2 YFSETQ. Between the trimmed V and J ends, which lost 0 bases and 4 bases, there was a span of 13 bases. There are 15 residues in the CDR3. Written as DNA, the CDR3 is TGCGCCAGCAGCTTGGGTTGGGGAGCCAGCACTGAAGCTTTCTTT. Its translation: CASSLGWGASTEAFF.

The V and J genes are TRBV4-2 and TRBJ2-7, with 11 positions matching TRBD2. Per germline, CDR1 LGHNA and CDR2 YNFKEQ. This CDR3 has 15 residues. Trimming cost V 4 bases and J 7 bases; bases outside gene matches: 9. The CDR3 spells CASSLGTSGPNEQYF. The DNA of the CDR3 is TGTGCCAGCAGCCTCGGGACTAGCGGCCCCAATGAGCAGTACTTC.

The rearrangement joins TRBV11-2 to TRBJ1-4; unclear D gene. The CDR3 runs to 16 residues. In germline, CDR1 is SGHAT, CDR2 FQNNGV. Deletions cut 5 bases from V and 0 bases from J, with 13 bases between. The CDR3 DNA reads as TGTGCCAGCAGCCGCCGAGGGTCGACAACTAATGAAAAACTGTTTTTT. Translated: CASSRRGSTTNEKLFF.

J is TRBJ1-5 and V is TRBV6-5, with TRBD1 matching over 7 bases. In germline, CDR1 is MNHEY, CDR2 SVGAGI. V trimming: 2 bases; J trimming: 2 bases; junction bases outside the gene matches: 0. This CDR3 spans 14 amino acids. The CDR3: CASSYGQGNQPQHF. The CDR3 DNA sequence: TGTGCCAGCAGTTACGGACAGGGCAATCAGCCCCAGCATTTT.

The CDR3 nucleotides read TGTGCCTGGAGTGCAGGAGGGCCCCAGCATTTT. It codes for CAWSAGGPQHF. The chain has TRBV30 and TRBJ1-5; D is unclear. Per the germline V gene, CDR1 is GTSNPN and CDR2 is SVGIG (reference sequence). V shed 1 base and J shed 9 bases, with 7 bases lying between them. The CDR3 is 11 residues long.

The table lists this clone with many counts. This chain connects TRBV10-2 to TRBJ1-4, with D possibly being TRBD1 (6 bases). The germline V gene encodes CDR1 WSHSY and CDR2 SAAADI. The ends were cut back, 2 bases at V and 10 bases at J, with 14 bases in the middle. CDR3 length: 14 amino acids. The CDR3 sequence: CASSEEGDLGKLFF. CDR3 in DNA: TGCGCCAGCAGTGAGGAGGGGGATCTCGGAAAACTGTTTTTT.

The gene calls are TRBV28 and TRBJ2-7, with TRBD1 matching 7 bases. Germline V CDR1 and CDR2: MDHEN, SYDVKM. This CDR3 is built from 14 residues. With 5 bases clipped from V and 3 bases from J, the junction kept 7 bases outside the gene matches. CDR3 loop: CASSRGPGGYEQYF. The CDR3 coding sequence is TGTGCCAGCAGTCGTGGGCCAGGGGGCTACGAGCAGTACTTC.

This clone has more than one count but fewer than ten. This chain uses TRBV6-5 with TRBJ1-2, with 8 bases identical to TRBD1. CDR1 MNHEY and CDR2 SVGAGI come from the germline V gene. Trimming at V came to 2 bases and at J to 5 bases, leaving 7 bases not matched to a gene. This CDR3 region has 15 residues. DNA for the CDR3: TGTGCCAGCAGTTACCGACAGGGGCGCGGGTATGGCTACACCTTC. Amino acid sequence: CASSYRQGRGYGYTF.

The chain links TRBV29-1 to TRBJ1-1, with TRBD1 identical over 8 bases. Trimming removed 4 bases from V and 6 bases from J; junction bases left unmatched: 13. The V gene's germline CDR1 is SQVTM and CDR2 ANQGSEA. The CDR3 is 15 residues long. CDR3 in amino acids: CSVGFSPGGEAEAFF. The CDR3 nucleotides are TGCAGCGTTGGTTTCTCGCCAGGGGGCGAGGCTGAAGCTTTCTTT.

This chain joins TRBV5-1 and TRBJ1-4; 8 bases are shared with TRBD1. This CDR3 region has 15 residues. CDR1 and CDR2 from the germline V gene are SGHRS and YFSETQ. Trimming at V came to 3 bases and at J to 3 bases, leaving 4 bases not matched to a gene. The CDR3 nucleotides are TGCGCCAGCAGCTCTGTGACAGGGGCTAATGAAAAACTGTTTTTT. Its protein product is CASSSVTGANEKLFF.

This chain joins TRBV5-6 and TRBJ1-6, with no clear D. Germline V lookup: CDR1 SGHDT, CDR2 YYEEEE. The CDR3 length is 13 residues. V gave up 0 bases and J gave up 7 bases, with 5 bases separating them. CDR3 nucleotides: TGTGCCAGCAGCTTGGAAGAGAATTCACCCCTCCACTTT. This translates into CASSLEENSPLHF.

This sequence joins TRBV30 and TRBJ1-1, with TRBD1 identical over 7 bases. V gave up 5 bases and J gave up 4 bases; unmatched junction bases: 4. This CDR3 spans 12 amino acids. Per the germline V gene, CDR1 is GTSNPN and CDR2 is SVGIG (reference sequence). The CDR3 DNA reads as TGTGCCTGGGCGACAGGGATCACTGAAGCTTTCTTT. It yields the protein CAWATGITEAFF.